In its sample, the clone carrying this T cell receptor (beta chain) was seen many times. Antigen: not known. The sample originates from a study of early T cells in non-severe SARS-CoV-2 infection. Looking at the study overall: RNA in bulk from unsorted whole blood was sequenced, and chains were unpaired.

Molecules of cDNA were individually given unique molecular identifiers that were attached to them. TCRdb ran MiXCR on the 5' RACE reads and lists one entry per CDR3 protein. The sample has 50,000 to 60,000 distinct CDR3 sequences, approximately 7.7% seen once. Study-level findings and limits: Reliance on VDJdb matching favored anti-spike CD8 responses; private and CD4 specificities were missed.

The CDR3 extends over 14 amino acids. The J segment lost 3 bases and the V segment lost 5 bases, leaving 2 bases of the junction unmatched. Germline V gene sequence: CDR1 SNHLY, CDR2 FYNNEI. J is TRBJ2-5 and V is TRBV2, with 11 bases fitting TRBD1. Sequenced: whole blood. This TCR derives from an adult who was a healthcare worker with PCR-confirmed SARS-CoV-2 infection or an uninfected control (not recorded which). CDR3 bases: TGTGCCAGCAGTCGGGACAGGGGGGAAGAGACCCAGTACTTC. Translation gives CASSRDRGEETQYF.